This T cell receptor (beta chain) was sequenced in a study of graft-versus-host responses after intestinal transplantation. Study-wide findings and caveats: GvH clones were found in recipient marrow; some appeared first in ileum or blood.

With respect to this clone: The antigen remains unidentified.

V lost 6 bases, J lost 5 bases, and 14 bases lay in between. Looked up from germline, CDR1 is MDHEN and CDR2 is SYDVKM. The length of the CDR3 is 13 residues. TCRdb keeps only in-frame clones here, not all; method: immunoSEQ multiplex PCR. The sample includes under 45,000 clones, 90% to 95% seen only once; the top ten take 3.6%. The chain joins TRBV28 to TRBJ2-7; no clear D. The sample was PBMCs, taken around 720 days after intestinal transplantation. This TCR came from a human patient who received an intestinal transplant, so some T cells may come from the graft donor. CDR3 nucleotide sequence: TGTGCCAGCAGACCGACCTGGGTCCACGAGCAGTACTTC. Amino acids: CASRPTWVHEQYF.